This T cell receptor (beta chain) was identified during a study of blood T cell repertoires in COVID-19. Overall study: Sources were T cells, B-cell-depleted T cells, or PBMCs; the material itself was cDNA or gDNA.

CDR3 size: 13 residues. V lost 6 bases and J 10 bases, leaving 18 bases between the germline ends. Germline CDR1 reads MNHNY; CDR2 reads SVGAGI (reference sequence). In the study's own analysis: Researchers report that nucleated cell counts were estimated from reference gene primer amplification. Method: immunoSEQ multiplex PCR; TCRdb's copy keeps in-frame clones and lacks some. D and trimming come from the DNA, and the V and J calls and clone size come from that table. The sample carries roughly 70,000 clones, around 87% recorded once. Sequencing was done on a sample of peripheral blood. The receptor comes from a man aged 45-65 years with active COVID-19. V and J are TRBV6-6 and TRBJ1-2; the D gene is possibly TRBD1 (5 bases). CDR3 residues: CASRGEQDGDYTF. DNA for the CDR3: TGTGCCAGCAGAGGGGAACAGGACGGCGACTACACCTTC.